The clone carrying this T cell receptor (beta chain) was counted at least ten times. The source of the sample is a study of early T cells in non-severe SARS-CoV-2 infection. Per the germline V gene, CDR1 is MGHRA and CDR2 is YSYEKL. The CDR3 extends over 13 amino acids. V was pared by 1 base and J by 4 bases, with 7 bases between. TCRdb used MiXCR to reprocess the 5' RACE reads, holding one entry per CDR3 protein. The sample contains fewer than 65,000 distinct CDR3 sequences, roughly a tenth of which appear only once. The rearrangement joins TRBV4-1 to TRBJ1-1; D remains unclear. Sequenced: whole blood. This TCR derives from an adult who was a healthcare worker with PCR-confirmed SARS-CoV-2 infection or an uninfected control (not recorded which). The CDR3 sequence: CASSQVEATEAFF. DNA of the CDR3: TGCGCCAGCAGCCAAGTCGAGGCCACTGAAGCTTTCTTT.